This TCR beta chain was identified during a study of cytomegalovirus exposure and HLA in healthy donors. General study results and limits: V- and J-gene trimming of TCR beta was linked (in a later analysis) to a missense DCLRE1C variant. Another analysis was done later, and it associated approximately 18,000 TCR beta sequences with HLA alleles at 0.05 false discovery rate.

Donors showed nominal health when sampled, although they likely had unrecorded immune exposures. CDR1 is SEHNR, CDR2 FQNEAQ, per germline (reference sequence). This CDR3 is built from 15 residues. Trimming removed 1 base from V and 6 bases from J; junction bases left unmatched: 4. The PCR contained 60 Vbeta and 13 Jbeta primers. The method was immunoSEQ multiplex PCR; TCRdb's version includes in-frame clones alone and lacks a portion of them. The table has about 170,000 clones, about 80% seen once. This clone was detected a few times. The antigen is undetermined. This receptor was identified in a woman aged 45-60 years in good health and CMV-seronegative. The chain joins TRBV7-9 to TRBJ2-1; 9 positions agree with TRBD2. Material: PBMCs. The DNA of the CDR3 is TGTGCCAGCAGCTTAGGGGGCGGGGGGGCCAATGAGCAGTTCTTC. As protein: CASSLGGGGANEQFF.